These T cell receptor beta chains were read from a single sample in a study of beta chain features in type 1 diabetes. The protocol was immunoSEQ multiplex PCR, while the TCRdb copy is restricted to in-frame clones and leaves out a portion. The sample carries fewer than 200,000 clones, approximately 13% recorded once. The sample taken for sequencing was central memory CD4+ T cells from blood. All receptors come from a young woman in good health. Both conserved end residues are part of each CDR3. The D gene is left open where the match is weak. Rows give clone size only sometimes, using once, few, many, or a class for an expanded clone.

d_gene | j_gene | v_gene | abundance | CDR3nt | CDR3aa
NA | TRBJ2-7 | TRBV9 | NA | TGTGCCAGCGCGGGACTGGACTACGAGCAGTACTTC | CASAGLDYEQYF
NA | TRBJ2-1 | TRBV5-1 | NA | TGCGCCAGCAGCCTAACAGGGATCTACAATGAGCAGTTCTTC | CASSLTGIYNEQFF
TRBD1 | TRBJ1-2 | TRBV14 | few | TGTGCCAGCAGCCCTCTACGGGACAGGGATAACTATGGCTACACCTTC | CASSPLRDRDNYGYTF
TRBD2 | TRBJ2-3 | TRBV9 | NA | TGTGCCAGCAGCGTAGCTACGGGACTAGCGGGAGATACGCAGTATTTT | CASSVATGLAGDTQYF
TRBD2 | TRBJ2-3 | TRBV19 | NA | TGTGCCAGTAGTAGACTAGCGGGAGCGCCAGGCACAGATACGCAGTATTTT | CASSRLAGAPGTDTQYF
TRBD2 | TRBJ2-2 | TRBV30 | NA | TGTGCCTGGAGTGTACGCGGGAGTTGGACCGGGGAGCTGTTTTTT | CAWSVRGSWTGELFF
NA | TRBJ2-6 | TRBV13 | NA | TGTGCCAGCAGTACGGGGAGAATCAACTCTGGGGCCAACGTCCTGACTTTC | CASSTGRINSGANVLTF
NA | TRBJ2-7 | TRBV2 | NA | TGTGCCAGCAGTCCCGGGTCCTACGAGCAGTACTTC | CASSPGSYEQYF
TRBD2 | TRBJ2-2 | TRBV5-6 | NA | TGTGCCAGCAGGTTAACCGGGCGGGAGAGGGAGCTGTTTTTT | CASRLTGRERELFF
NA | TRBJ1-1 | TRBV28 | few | TGTGCCAGCAGTTTGAGACAGATGAACACTGAAGCTTTCTTT | CASSLRQMNTEAFF
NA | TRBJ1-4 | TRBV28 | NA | TGTGCCAGCAGTCAGTACGGGGGAACTAATGAAAAACTGTTTTTT | CASSQYGGTNEKLFF
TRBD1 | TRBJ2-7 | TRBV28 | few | TGTGCCAGCAGTTCGACCGGGACAGGGGGGTACGAGCAGTACTTC | CASSSTGTGGYEQYF
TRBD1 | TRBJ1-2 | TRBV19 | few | TGTGCCAGTAGTTCGGTGAACCGGGACAGGGGTAGGAGCTATGGCTACACCTTC | CASSSVNRDRGRSYGYTF
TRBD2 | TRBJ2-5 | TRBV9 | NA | TGTGCCAGCAGCGTAGGGGGATTAGCGGGAGGTGAGACCCAGTACTTC | CASSVGGLAGGETQYF
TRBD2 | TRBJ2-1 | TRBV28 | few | TGTGCCAGCAGCCGTCCGGGACTAGCGGGACGCAATGAGCAGTTCTTC | CASSRPGLAGRNEQFF
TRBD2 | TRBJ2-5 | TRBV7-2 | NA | TGTGCCAGCAGCTCGCCCGGGACTAGCGCCCAAGAGACCCAGTACTTC | CASSSPGTSAQETQYF
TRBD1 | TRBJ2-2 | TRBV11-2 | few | TGTGCCAGCAGCAAGACAGGGACCGGGGAGCTGTTTTTT | CASSKTGTGELFF
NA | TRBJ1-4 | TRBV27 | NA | TGTGCCAGCAGTTTAGGGCAAGGAAAACTGTTTTTT | CASSLGQGKLFF
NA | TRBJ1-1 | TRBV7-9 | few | TGTGCCAGCAGCAACACTTGGGAGGGGGGCACTGAAGCTTTCTTT | CASSNTWEGGTEAFF
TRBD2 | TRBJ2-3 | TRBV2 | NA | TGTGCCAGCAACGGGAGGTTGACAGATACGCAGTATTTT | CASNGRLTDTQYF
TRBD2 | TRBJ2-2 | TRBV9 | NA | TGTGCCAGCAGCGTTAGCGGGAGGTATCCCGGGGAGCTGTTTTTT | CASSVSGRYPGELFF
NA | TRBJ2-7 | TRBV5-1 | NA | TGCGCCAGCAGCTTGGTTCAGGGCGGGAAAGGATACGAGCAGTACTTC | CASSLVQGGKGYEQYF
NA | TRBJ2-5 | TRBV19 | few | TGTGCCAGTAGCTTACTCCTAGCGCAAGAGACCCAGTACTTC | CASSLLLAQETQYF
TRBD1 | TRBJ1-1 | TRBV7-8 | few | TGTGCCAGCAGCTTAGGGGGACAGGAAGCTTTCTTT | CASSLGGQEAFF
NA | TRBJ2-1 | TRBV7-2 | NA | TGTGCCAGCAGCCGATCAGGTGAGCAGTTCTTC | CASSRSGEQFF
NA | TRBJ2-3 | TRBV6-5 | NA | TGTGCCAGCAGTTACAAGCCCACAGATACGCAGTATTTT | CASSYKPTDTQYF
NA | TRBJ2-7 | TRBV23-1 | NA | TGCGCCAGCAGTCAAGGTGGCAGGGAAGCCTACGAGCAGTACTTC | CASSQGGREAYEQYF
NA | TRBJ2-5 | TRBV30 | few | TGTGCCTGGGGATTTAGGGGGGAGACCCAGTACTTC | CAWGFRGETQYF
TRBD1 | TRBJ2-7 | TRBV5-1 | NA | TGCGCCAGCAGCCCCCGGACAGGGTCCTACGAGCAGTACTTC | CASSPRTGSYEQYF
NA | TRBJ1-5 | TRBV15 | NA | TGTGCCACCAGCAGACCCGACAGACAGCCCCAGCATTTT | CATSRPDRQPQHF
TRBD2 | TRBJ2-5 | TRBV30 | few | TGTGCCTGGAACGGCGGGAGTTGGGTCCGCCAAGAGACCCAGTACTTC | CAWNGGSWVRQETQYF
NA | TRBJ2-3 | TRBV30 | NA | TGTGCCTGGAGTAATTGGGTCGGAGCGGAGAGCACAGATACGCAGTATTTT | CAWSNWVGAESTDTQYF
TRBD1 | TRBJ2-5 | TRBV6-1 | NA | TGTGCCAGCAGTTGGGACAGCCAAGAGACCCAGTACTTC | CASSWDSQETQYF
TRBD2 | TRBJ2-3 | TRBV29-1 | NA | TGCAGCGTTCAAGCGGGAGGAAGGGGAGATACGCAGTATTTT | CSVQAGGRGDTQYF
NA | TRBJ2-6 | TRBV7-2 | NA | TGTGCCAGCAGCCTCAGTCCTGGGGCCAACGTCCTGACTTTC | CASSLSPGANVLTF
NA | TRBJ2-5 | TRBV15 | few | TGTGCCACCAGCAGTTCGAGGGGGTCCGGAGGGACCCAGTACTTC | CATSSSRGSGGTQYF
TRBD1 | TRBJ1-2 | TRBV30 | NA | TGTGCCTGGAGAAGGACAGGGGGCGTGGATGGCTACACCTTC | CAWRRTGGVDGYTF
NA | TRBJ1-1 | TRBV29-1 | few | TGCAGCGTTGAGAGCCCCTCGAACACTGAAGCTTTCTTT | CSVESPSNTEAFF
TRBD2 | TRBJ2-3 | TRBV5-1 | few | TGCGCCAGCAGCTTGTCTAGCGGGAGAGGGACAGATACGCAGTATTTT | CASSLSSGRGTDTQYF
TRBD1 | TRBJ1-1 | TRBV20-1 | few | TGCAGGGCGAACAGGGGCACTGAAGCTTTCTTT | CRANRGTEAFF
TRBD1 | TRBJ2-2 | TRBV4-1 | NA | TGCGCCAGCAGCCGTCTACCGGGACAGGGTGACACCGGGGAGCTGTTTTTT | CASSRLPGQGDTGELFF
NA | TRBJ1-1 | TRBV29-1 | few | TGCAGCGTTGATCACATTAGGGGCACTGAAGCTTTCTTT | CSVDHIRGTEAFF
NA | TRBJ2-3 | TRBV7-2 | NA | TGTGCCAGCAGCTTAGTTGCGGGACGCACAGATACGCAGTATTTT | CASSLVAGRTDTQYF
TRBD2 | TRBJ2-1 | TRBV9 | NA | TGTGCCAGCAGCGTAGGACTAGCGGGAGAACATGAGCAGTTCTTC | CASSVGLAGEHEQFF
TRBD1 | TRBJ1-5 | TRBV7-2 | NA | TGTGCCAGCAGCCCCTCGACAGGGCCCTATCAGCCCCAGCATTTT | CASSPSTGPYQPQHF
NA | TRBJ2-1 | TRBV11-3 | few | TGTGCCAGCAGCTCTCGCTCCTACAATGAGCAGTTCTTC | CASSSRSYNEQFF
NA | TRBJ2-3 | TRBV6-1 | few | TGTGCCAGCAGTGGATTAGGGGGTTCGGGAGATACGCAGTATTTT | CASSGLGGSGDTQYF
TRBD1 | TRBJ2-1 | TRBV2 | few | TGTGCCAGCAGGGACAGGGGGACAGGGAGCTACAATGAGCAGTTCTTC | CASRDRGTGSYNEQFF
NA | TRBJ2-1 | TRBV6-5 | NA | TGTGCCAGCTTGGGGCTGACGGGAGAAGCACGGGAGCAGTTCTTC | CASLGLTGEAREQFF
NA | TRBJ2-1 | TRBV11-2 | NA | TGTGCCAGCAGCTTAGAGAGAGGCTATGAGCAGTTCTTC | CASSLERGYEQFF
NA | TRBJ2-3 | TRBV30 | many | TGTGCCTGGAGGAGGAGGGGGCAACCAGATACGCAGTATTTT | CAWRRRGQPDTQYF
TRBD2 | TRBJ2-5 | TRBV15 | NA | TGTGCCACCAGCAGACTAGCGGGAGCCCTCCAAGAGACCCAGTACTTC | CATSRLAGALQETQYF
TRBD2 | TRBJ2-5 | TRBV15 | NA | TGTGCCACCGGGACTAGCGGGAGTGAGACCCAGTACTTC | CATGTSGSETQYF
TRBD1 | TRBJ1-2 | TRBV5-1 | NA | TGCGCCAGCAGCTTGGGACAGGGTGAGGGCTACACCTTC | CASSLGQGEGYTF
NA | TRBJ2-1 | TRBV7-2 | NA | TGTGCCAGCAGCCGGACTTACGGTTTTGATGAGCAGTTCTTC | CASSRTYGFDEQFF
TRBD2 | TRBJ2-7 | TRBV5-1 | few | TGCGCCAGCAGCCATGACGGCGTGACGGGAGGGAACGAGCAGTACTTC | CASSHDGVTGGNEQYF
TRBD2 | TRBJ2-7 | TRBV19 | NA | TGTGCCAGTACTCAGACTAGCGGGACGCAGCAGTACTTC | CASTQTSGTQQYF